Following are 27 T cell receptor beta chains from one sample sequenced in a study of cytomegalovirus exposure and HLA in healthy donors. Amplification used 60 Vbeta primers and 13 Jbeta primers. Sequenced by immunoSEQ multiplex PCR; TCRdb stores in-frame clones only, minus some. This table has about 94,000 clones, 65% to 75% appearing once. Sequencing was done on a sample of PBMCs. The receptors originated from a man in his thirties or forties in good health and CMV-seropositive.

This sequence joins TRBV6-5 and TRBJ1-2; D is ambiguous. Germline CDR1 and CDR2: MNHEY and SVGAGI. The V gene lost 0 bases and the J gene lost 8 bases, with 13 bases spanning the gap. The CDR3 is 14 amino acids. The CDR3 reads CASSYSGGIGGYTF. CDR3 DNA sequence: TGTGCCAGCAGTTACTCGGGAGGGATAGGGGGCTACACCTTC.

The chain is built from TRBV7-9 and TRBJ2-5, with 10 bases aligning to TRBD2. From germline, CDR1 is SEHNR and CDR2 FQNEAQ (reference sequence). Trimming cost V 6 bases and J 4 bases; bases outside gene matches: 17. There are 18 residues in the CDR3. CDR3 loop: CASSQGKTSGVRAETQYF. The CDR3 DNA is TGTGCCAGCAGTCAAGGAAAAACTAGCGGGGTTAGGGCAGAGACCCAGTACTTC.

This rearrangement joins TRBV23-1 to TRBJ2-1; tentative D call: TRBD2 (7 bases). TRBV23-1 has ORF status, its function being uncertain. The CDR3 has 15 residues. With 6 bases removed from V and 8 bases from J, the gap between germline ends came to 20 bases. For the CDR3, the DNA is TGCGCCAGCAGCCAAGGGGGGGGCGGGTGGGATGAGCAGTTCTTC. Amino acid sequence: CASSQGGGGWDEQFF.

The chain employs TRBV2 and TRBJ2-3; 8 positions match TRBD2. The V gene end was trimmed by 6 bases and the J gene end by 2 bases; junction bases not matched to a gene: 4. Germline CDR1 and CDR2: SNHLY and FYNNEI. The CDR3 has 14 amino acids. Written as DNA, the CDR3 is TGTGCCAGCAGATACGGGGGGGTCACAGATACGCAGTATTTT. It specifies CASRYGGVTDTQYF.

The rearrangement joins TRBV28 to TRBJ2-2, with D perhaps TRBD1 (5 bases). The CDR3 length is 16 residues. In germline, CDR1 is MDHEN, CDR2 SYDVKM. V lost 7 bases and J 1 base, leaving 16 bases between the germline ends. CDR3 sequence reads: CASTIGGRVNTGELFF. The CDR3 DNA reads TGTGCCAGCACCATCGGCGGCAGGGTGAACACCGGGGAGCTGTTTTTT.

By share, this clone ranks as medium-sized. The rearrangement joins TRBV6-5 to TRBJ2-1; TRBD2 agrees at 12 bases. The V gene's germline CDR1 is MNHEY and CDR2 SVGAGI. The CDR3 loop spans 15 amino acids. V was pared by 6 bases and J by 8 bases, with 8 bases of the junction left unmatched. CDR3 protein: CASSLLAGGIHEQFF. The CDR3 DNA reads as TGTGCCAGCAGCTTACTAGCGGGGGGAATCCATGAGCAGTTCTTC.

This clone showed up just a few times. CDR3 protein: CASRDRGFTDTQYF. The CDR3 nucleotides read TGTGCCAGCAGGGACAGGGGGTTCACAGATACGCAGTATTTT. This sequence joins TRBV27 and TRBJ2-3; 10 positions agree with TRBD1. The CDR3 consists of 14 residues. Germline-derived CDR1 and CDR2 are MNHEY and SMNVEV (reference sequence). After removal of 6 bases from V and 2 bases from J, the junction contained 2 bases not matched to a gene.

The genes are TRBV9 and TRBJ2-1; D possibly corresponds to TRBD1 (8 bases). V was clipped by 3 bases and J by 4 bases, with 14 bases between them. The CDR3 runs 15 residues. Germline CDR1 is SGDLS and CDR2 is YYNGEE. CDR3 in DNA: TGTGCCAGCAGCGACAGGGGGGGAAAGTACAATGAGCAGTTCTTC. Translation: CASSDRGGKYNEQFF.

In this sample, this clone turned up a few times. The rearrangement joins TRBV19 to TRBJ1-1; D is unresolved. V shed 5 bases and J shed 1 base, with 14 bases lying between them. This CDR3 has 15 residues. In germline, CDR1 is LNHDA, CDR2 SQIVND (reference sequence). In nucleotides, the CDR3 is TGTGCCAGTAGTCTCGGGTTCGTGAGGAACACTGAAGCTTTCTTT. It translates to CASSLGFVRNTEAFF.

The chain employs TRBV29-1 and TRBJ1-1; 8 nucleotides line up with TRBD1. Trimming cost V 5 bases and J 9 bases; bases outside gene matches: 11. This CDR3 has 13 amino acids. From germline, CDR1 is SQVTM and CDR2 ANQGSEA. CDR3 nucleotide sequence: TGCAGCGTTCATATACAGGGGGATAGCAAAGCTTTCTTT. This gives the protein CSVHIQGDSKAFF.

This chain uses TRBV6-1 with TRBJ2-1, with 7 positions matching TRBD2. The CDR3 is 15 residues long. J was trimmed by 1 base and V by 5 bases; bases with no gene match: 5. Germline loops: CDR1 MNHNS, CDR2 SASEGT. Written as DNA, the CDR3 is TGTGCCAGCAGTCCTTTAGCGGGTTCCTACAATGAGCAGTTCTTC. Its translation: CASSPLAGSYNEQFF.

CDR3 sequence (DNA): TGTGCCAGTAGTCGAACGGGGGGGCGAACAGATACGCAGTATTTT. Its translation is CASSRTGGRTDTQYF. This chain joins TRBV19 and TRBJ2-3; TRBD2 aligns across 8 bases. This CDR3 is 15 amino acids long. CDR1 LNHDA and CDR2 SQIVND come from the germline V gene (reference sequence). Trimming took 5 bases from V and 3 from J; bases not matched to a gene: 7.

The chain recombines TRBV7-9 with TRBJ2-1; D remains ambiguous. The CDR3 contains 14 residues. Germline loops: CDR1 SEHNR, CDR2 FQNEAQ (reference sequence). Trimming took 5 bases from V and 5 from J, leaving 13 bases between them. CDR3 DNA: TGTGCCAGCAGCCCAGTGTCCCCCCACAATGAGCAGTTCTTC. Residues: CASSPVSPHNEQFF.

CDR3 amino acids: CASSLETSLAGELFF. The CDR3 DNA is TGTGCCAGCAGCTTGGAAACTAGCCTCGCCGGGGAGCTGTTTTTT. The chain has TRBV7-8 and TRBJ2-2; a weak D match, TRBD2 (6 bases). V lost 3 bases and J 6 bases, leaving 14 bases between the germline ends. The CDR3 runs to 15 residues. The germline gives CDR1 SGHVS, CDR2 FQNEAQ.

The chain carries TRBV28 and TRBJ2-1; tentatively, D is TRBD1 (6 bases). The V gene's germline CDR1 is MDHEN and CDR2 SYDVKM. Trimming left V 7 bases short and J 10 bases short, with 17 bases between. The CDR3 runs to 13 residues. As DNA, the CDR3 is TGTGCCAGCACCGAGAACAGGGTAGGAGAGCAGTTCTTC. Amino acids: CASTENRVGEQFF.

This clone has only one observation. The V call is TRBV2, the J call TRBJ2-2; unclear D gene. This CDR3 comprises 13 residues. V lost 8 bases and J 0 bases, leaving 7 bases between the germline ends. Looked up from germline, CDR1 is SNHLY and CDR2 is FYNNEI. DNA of the CDR3: TGTGCCAGCGGGCAGCCGAACACCGGGGAGCTGTTTTTT. It yields the protein CASGQPNTGELFF.

The CDR3 here is CASSQELAGDTGELFF. As DNA, the CDR3 is TGTGCCAGCAGCCAAGAATTAGCGGGAGACACCGGGGAGCTGTTTTTT. The genes are TRBV4-2 and TRBJ2-2, with 9 bases aligning to TRBD2. In germline, CDR1 is LGHNA, CDR2 YNFKEQ. The CDR3 loop spans 16 amino acids. V shed 0 bases, J shed 3 bases, and the junction held 2 bases outside the gene matches.

The rearrangement uses TRBV4-1 and TRBJ1-2, with D unresolved. Germline values: CDR1 MGHRA, CDR2 YSYEKL. This CDR3 contains 13 residues. V was pared by 1 base and J by 5 bases, with 8 bases between. Written as DNA, the CDR3 is TGCGCCAGCAGCCAAGGTGACATTTATGGCTACACCTTC. Translated: CASSQGDIYGYTF.

The gene calls are TRBV4-2 and TRBJ1-4; 11 bases agree with TRBD1. CDR1 is LGHNA and CDR2 is YNFKEQ in the germline V gene. V was clipped by 1 base and J by 8 bases; unmatched bases: 6. This CDR3 is built from 16 residues. CDR3 amino acids: CASSQGLGQGEEKLFF. CDR3 coding DNA: TGTGCCAGCAGCCAAGGACTGGGACAGGGGGAGGAAAAACTGTTTTTT.

The CDR3 is CASSLEGGPREWETQYF. Written as DNA, the CDR3 is TGTGCCAGCAGCTTAGAAGGAGGGCCCAGAGAATGGGAGACCCAGTACTTC. This chain connects TRBV7-9 to TRBJ2-5; the D gene is possibly TRBD2 (6 bases). The CDR3 loop spans 17 amino acids. Trimming left V 1 base short and J 5 bases short, with 20 bases between. Germline V CDR1 and CDR2: SEHNR, FQNEAQ (reference sequence).

The CDR3 sequence is CAISGGTGFGYTF. The CDR3 nucleotides read TGTGCCATCAGTGGGGGGACAGGGTTTGGCTACACCTTC. V and J are TRBV10-3 and TRBJ1-2; 9 bases are shared with TRBD1. After removal of 4 bases from V and 7 bases from J, the junction contained 4 bases not matched to a gene. Germline CDR1 reads ENHRY; CDR2 reads SYGVKD. There are 13 residues in the CDR3.

This clone has more than one count but fewer than ten. The chain uses TRBV6-1 and TRBJ2-5, with 10 nucleotides matching TRBD2. The J segment lost 2 bases and the V segment lost 0 bases, leaving 0 bases of the junction unmatched. Germline V lookup: CDR1 MNHNS, CDR2 SASEGT. The length of the CDR3 is 15 residues. CDR3 in amino acids: CASSEASGGQETQYF. DNA for the CDR3: TGTGCCAGCAGTGAAGCTAGCGGGGGGCAAGAGACCCAGTACTTC.

The rearrangement links TRBV19 to TRBJ1-1; D uncertain. V was pared by 3 bases and J by 2 bases, with 22 bases between. The CDR3 spans 18 residues. From germline, CDR1 is LNHDA and CDR2 SQIVND (reference sequence). CDR3 DNA sequence: TGTGCCAGTAGTATCCCCTCGGTCCTCGGGTTACTCAACACTGAAGCTTTCTTT. It yields the protein CASSIPSVLGLLNTEAFF.

The rearrangement links TRBV28 to TRBJ2-1; D is unclear. This CDR3 contains 15 residues. V lost 7 bases and J 9 bases, leaving 22 bases between the germline ends. Germline V gene data show CDR1 as MDHEN and CDR2 as SYDVKM. As DNA, the CDR3 is TGTGCCAGCAATCCCCCCCTAGGAACTTGGAGTGAGCAGTTCTTC. It encodes CASNPPLGTWSEQFF.

The gene calls are TRBV27 and TRBJ1-3; D not resolved. Trimming took 8 bases from V and 1 from J, leaving 12 bases between them. This CDR3 spans 14 amino acids. Germline V gives CDR1 MNHEY, CDR2 SMNVEV (reference sequence). The CDR3 reads CASSRGGSGNTIYF. CDR3 coding DNA: TGTGCCAGCTCCCGGGGTGGGTCTGGAAACACCATATATTTT.

The CDR3 DNA reads as TGTGCCAGCAGCCGGGACAGGGTCCCCAATCAGCCCCAGCATTTT. Encoded protein: CASSRDRVPNQPQHF. This sequence joins TRBV7-9 and TRBJ1-5, with 9 positions matching TRBD1. Trimming cost V 5 bases and J 3 bases; bases outside gene matches: 5. Germline assignment: CDR1 SEHNR and CDR2 FQNEAQ (reference sequence). The CDR3 is 15 residues long.

V gene TRBV9 combines with J gene TRBJ2-3; the D is unclear. CDR1 and CDR2 (germline): SGDLS, YYNGEE. Deletions cut 4 bases from V and 0 bases from J, with 3 bases between. The CDR3 is 12 residues long. CDR3 bases: TGTGCCAGCAGCATAAGCACAGATACGCAGTATTTT. Protein sequence: CASSISTDTQYF.